The rows below give T cell receptor beta chains drawn from one sample of a study of PD-L1 blockade in urothelial cancer. Assay used: immunoSEQ multiplex PCR; TCRdb lists only in-frame clones, some missing. The top ten hold 1.5% to 2% of the sample, which has about 29,000 clones, more than 85% seen once. The specimen was PBMCs, collected around atezolizumab (anti-PD-L1) treatment. The receptors originated from a man aged 50 to 59 with urothelial cancer. Each CDR3 is given with its conserved first and last residue. Each record gives: J gene, CDR3 length, clone size, D gene, V gene, CDR3 DNA, CDR3 protein. The D gene is left open where the match is weak. Expanded clones are given a class, and other clones once, few, many or no size at all.

>TRBJ1-3|17|NA|NA|TRBV4-2
TGTGCCAGCAGCCAAGACCGGGGGGCTAGCTCTGGAAACACCATATATTTT
CASSQDRGASSGNTIYF
>TRBJ2-1|12|NA|TRBD2|TRBV10-3
TGTGCCATCAGTGAGCCAGGACTAGCGCAGTTCTTC
CAISEPGLAQFF
>TRBJ1-2|13|few|NA|TRBV6-4
TGTGCCAGCAGCCCCGGCGGGAACTATGGCTACACCTTC
CASSPGGNYGYTF
>TRBJ2-1|12|NA|TRBD1|TRBV29-1
TGCAGCGTTGGGGACAGGGGCAATGAGCAGTTCTTC
CSVGDRGNEQFF
>TRBJ2-7|17|once|NA|TRBV21-1
TGTGCCAGCAGCAAAGTTTCCTCTACAGGGAAGTCCTACGAGCAGTACTTC
CASSKVSSTGKSYEQYF
>TRBJ2-1|17|NA|TRBD2|TRBV10-3
TGTGCCATCAGTGAGTCGGGGACTAGCGGAGCACCCAATGAGCAGTTCTTC
CAISESGTSGAPNEQFF
>TRBJ2-4|17|NA|NA|TRBV5-4
TGTGCCAGCAGCCCGGGTGGTACAACGCTAGCCAAAAACATTCAGTACTTC
CASSPGGTTLAKNIQYF
>TRBJ2-3|15|NA|TRBD1|TRBV29-1
TGCAGCGTTGCAGGGGGAGCCTTAGGCACAGATACGCAGTATTTT
CSVAGGALGTDTQYF
>TRBJ2-3|15|NA|TRBD1|TRBV4-3
TGCGCCAGCAGCCAAGGGGCAGGGGGAGCAGATACGCAGTATTTT
CASSQGAGGADTQYF
>TRBJ1-4|13|NA|NA|TRBV7-8
TGTGCCAGCAATTTCGGTTTTGGTGAAAAACTGTTTTTT
CASNFGFGEKLFF
>TRBJ2-2|18|NA|TRBD2|TRBV27
TGTGCCAGCAGTTTTGGCCTAGCGGGAGTATCGGGTGCCGGGGAGCTGTTTTTT
CASSFGLAGVSGAGELFF
>TRBJ2-7|14|once|NA|TRBV19
TGTGCCAGTAGGACAGGACCAATTGCATACGAGCAGTACTTC
CASRTGPIAYEQYF
>TRBJ2-6|16|NA|NA|TRBV6-5
TGTGCCAGCAGTTACAGGCTAGCCTCTGGGGCCAACGTCCTGACTTTC
CASSYRLASGANVLTF
>TRBJ2-5|14|NA|TRBD2|TRBV6-5
TGTGCCAGCAGTCCGCGGGGGGCAATGGAGACCCAGTACTTC
CASSPRGAMETQYF
>TRBJ2-2|15|NA|TRBD1|TRBV9
TGTGCCAGCAGCGTGTGGACAGGGACTGTAGGGGGGCTGTTTTTT
CASSVWTGTVGGLFF
>TRBJ1-1|19|NA|NA|TRBV14
TGTGCCAGCAGCCCGGGGGGGCACCAGACGATGAGGGTGGACACTGAAGCTTTCTTT
CASSPGGHQTMRVDTEAFF
>TRBJ2-1|16|NA|TRBD2|TRBV30
TGTGCCTGGACCAAGACAGGACTAGCGAGCTACAATGAGCAGTTCTTC
CAWTKTGLASYNEQFF
>TRBJ2-5|13|once|TRBD2|TRBV19
TGTGCCAGTAGTGGTAGCGGGTCGGAGACCCAGTACTTC
CASSGSGSETQYF
>TRBJ2-7|13|medium-sized|NA|TRBV13
TGTGCCAGCAGCTTTGGAGGAACCTACGAGCAGTACTTC
CASSFGGTYEQYF
>TRBJ1-4|14|few|TRBD1|TRBV7-9
TGTGCCAGCAGCTCACGAGGGGGCGGTGAAAAACTGTTTTTT
CASSSRGGGEKLFF
>TRBJ2-1|15|NA|NA|TRBV11-2
TGTGCCAGCACCCCCGGGACACATTTTGGGAATGAGCAGTTCTTC
CASTPGTHFGNEQFF
>TRBJ1-1|13|NA|NA|TRBV2
TGTGCCAGCACATACAGCACCAACACTGAAGCTTTCTTT
CASTYSTNTEAFF
>TRBJ2-7|14|NA|TRBD1|TRBV10-3
TGTGCCATCAGTTCCGGGACAGATTCCTACGAGCAGTACTTC
CAISSGTDSYEQYF
>TRBJ1-1|15|few|TRBD1|TRBV29-1
TGCAGCGTCTCCGACAGGGGAGGAATTAACGCTGAAGCTTTCTTT
CSVSDRGGINAEAFF
>TRBJ2-5|13|NA|NA|TRBV10-1
TGCGCCAGCGTGGCGTCCGGGGGAGAGACCCAGTACTTC
CASVASGGETQYF
>TRBJ2-7|13|NA|NA|TRBV6-5
TGTGCCTCGAAGGCGGGCGGATCCGCCGAGCAGTACTTC
CASKAGGSAEQYF
>TRBJ1-2|14|NA|TRBD1|TRBV6-1
TGTGCCAGCGATCAGGGACAGACTTACTATGGCTACACCTTC
CASDQGQTYYGYTF
>TRBJ2-7|13|NA|NA|TRBV18
TGTGCCAGCTCACCCGGACAGTCCTACGAGCAGTACTTC
CASSPGQSYEQYF
>TRBJ1-2|15|NA|TRBD1|TRBV6-5
TGTGCCAGCAGTTCCGACAGGGTGGCCAACTATGGCTACACCTTC
CASSSDRVANYGYTF
>TRBJ2-4|15|once|NA|TRBV6-5
TGTGCCAGCAGACCCAGGGTAGGCGCCAAAAACATTCAGTACTTC
CASRPRVGAKNIQYF
>TRBJ2-2|20|NA|NA|TRBV6-4
TGTGCCAGCAGTGACTCGAGGGTGGCAGGGGACCTGTCGGGCACCGGGGAGCTGTTTTTT
CASSDSRVAGDLSGTGELFF
>TRBJ2-1|14|NA|NA|TRBV10-2
TGCGCCAGCACCGAAAACCCACAGTACAATGAGCAGTTCTTC
CASTENPQYNEQFF
>TRBJ2-7|16|NA|TRBD1|TRBV23-1
TGCGCCAGCAGTCAATCTGGGACAGGCCGCGCGCGCGAGCAGTACTTC
CASSQSGTGRAREQYF
>TRBJ2-3|13|once|NA|TRBV10-2
TGCGCCAGTAAGTCCCCGGGAACAGATACGCAGTATTTT
CASKSPGTDTQYF
>TRBJ2-7|16|NA|TRBD2|TRBV7-8
TGTGCCAGCAGCTTAGGGACTAGCGGGATCTTCTCCGAGCAGTACTTC
CASSLGTSGIFSEQYF
>TRBJ1-1|15|NA|NA|TRBV5-6
TGTGCCAGCAGCTTGGGGACACAGATGAACACTGAAGCTTTCTTT
CASSLGTQMNTEAFF
>TRBJ1-1|13|NA|NA|TRBV30
TGTGCCTGGAGTAACTTGGTGAACACTGAAGCTTTCTTT
CAWSNLVNTEAFF